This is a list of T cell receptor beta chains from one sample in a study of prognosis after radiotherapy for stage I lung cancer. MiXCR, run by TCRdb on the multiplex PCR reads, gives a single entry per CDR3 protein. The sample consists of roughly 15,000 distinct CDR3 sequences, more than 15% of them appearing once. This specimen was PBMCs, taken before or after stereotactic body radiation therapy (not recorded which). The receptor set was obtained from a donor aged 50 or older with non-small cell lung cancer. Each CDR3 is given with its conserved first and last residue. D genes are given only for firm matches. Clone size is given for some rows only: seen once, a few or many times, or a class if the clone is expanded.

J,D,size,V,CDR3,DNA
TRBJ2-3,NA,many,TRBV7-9,CASSLVQKNTDTQYF,TGTGCCAGCAGCTTAGTGCAGAAGAACACAGATACGCAGTATTTT
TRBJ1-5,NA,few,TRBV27,CASSERSLNQPQHF,TGTGCCAGCAGCGAGAGGTCGCTAAATCAGCCCCAGCATTTT
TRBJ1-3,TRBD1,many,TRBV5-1,CASSPGGTGISGNTIYF,TGCGCCAGCAGCCCCGGGGGGACAGGGATTTCTGGAAACACCATATATTTT
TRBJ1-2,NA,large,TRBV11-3,CASSSQQNYGYTF,TGTGCCAGCAGCTCCCAACAGAACTATGGCTACACCTTC
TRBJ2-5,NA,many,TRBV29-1,CSVEPAQETQYF,TGCAGCGTTGAACCGGCCCAAGAGACCCAGTACTTC
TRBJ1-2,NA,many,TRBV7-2,CASSNINYGYTF,TGTGCCAGCAGCAATATTAACTATGGCTACACCTTC
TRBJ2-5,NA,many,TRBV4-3,CASSQGGGRETQYF,TGCGCCAGCAGCCAAGGAGGAGGGAGGGAGACCCAGTACTTC
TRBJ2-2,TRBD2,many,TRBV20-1,CSARRERRLGELFF,TGCAGTGCTAGGCGGGAGCGAAGGCTAGGGGAGCTGTTTTTT
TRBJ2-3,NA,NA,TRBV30,CAWTLSVRRYSTDTQYF,TGTGCCTGGACCCTTTCGGTTAGGCGCTATTCCACAGATACGCAATATTTT
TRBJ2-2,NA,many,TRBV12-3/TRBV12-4,CASRPDGSNTGELFF,TGTGCCAGCAGACCGGACGGATCGAACACCGGGGAGCTGTTTTTT
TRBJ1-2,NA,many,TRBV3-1,CASSQDIALGDGYTF,TGTGCCAGCAGCCAAGATATAGCGCTGGGAGATGGCTACACCTTC
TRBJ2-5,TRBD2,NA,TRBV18,CASSPGGAETQYF,TGTGCCAGCTCACCCGGGGGGGCAGAGACCCAGTACTTC
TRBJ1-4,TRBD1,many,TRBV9,CASSPTGNEKLFF,TGTGCCAGCAGTCCGACAGGGAATGAAAAACTGTTTTTT
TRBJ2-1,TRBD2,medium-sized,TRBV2,CASSEAHGGFYNEQFF,TGTGCCAGCAGTGAAGCGCACGGGGGGTTTTACAATGAGCAGTTCTTC
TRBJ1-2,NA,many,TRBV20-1,CSARDPDVSYGYTF,TGCAGTGCTAGAGACCCGGACGTTTCCTATGGCTACACCTTC
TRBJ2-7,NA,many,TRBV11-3,CASSSAGTLSTAYEQYF,TGTGCCAGCAGCTCAGCCGGGACCCTATCAACCGCCTACGAGCAGTACTTC
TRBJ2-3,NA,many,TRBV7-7,CASSLSGGTDTQYF,TGTGCTAGCAGCTTATCCGGGGGCACAGATACGCAGTATTTT
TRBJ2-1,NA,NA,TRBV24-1,CATSWDNEQFF,TGTGCCACCAGTTGGGACAATGAGCAGTTCTTC
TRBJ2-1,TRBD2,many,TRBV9,CASSPPGTSSYNEQFF,TGTGCCAGCAGCCCCCCGGGGACTAGCTCCTACAATGAGCAGTTCTTC
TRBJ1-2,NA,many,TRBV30,CAWSWRVGYGYTF,TGTGCCTGGAGCTGGAGAGTTGGGTATGGCTACACCTTC
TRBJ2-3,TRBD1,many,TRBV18,CASSPPGTAVLRYF,TGTGCCAGCTCACCTCCCGGGACAGCGGTGCTCAGGTATTTT
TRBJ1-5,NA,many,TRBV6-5,CASSYRRGGNQPQHF,TGTGCCAGCAGTTACCGTCGGGGGGGCAATCAGCCCCAGCATTTT
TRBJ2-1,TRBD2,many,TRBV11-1,CASTQGARGRGGGQFF,TGTGCCAGCACCCAAGGGGCTCGCGGGAGAGGTGGTGGGCAGTTCTTC
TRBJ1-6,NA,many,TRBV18,CASSPREGNSPLHF,TGTGCCAGCTCACCACGGGAGGGTAATTCACCCCTCCACTTT
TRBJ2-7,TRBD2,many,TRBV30,CAWRDLPTSGSHEQYF,TGTGCCTGGAGGGATCTACCTACTAGCGGGAGCCACGAGCAGTACTTC
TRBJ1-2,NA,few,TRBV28,CATNQAPENYGYTF,TGTGCCACGAACCAGGCCCCCGAGAACTATGGCTACACCTTC
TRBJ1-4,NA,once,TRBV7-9,CASSLPGALTNEKLFF,TGTGCCAGCAGCTTACCGGGCGCGCTGACTAATGAAAAACTGTTTTTT
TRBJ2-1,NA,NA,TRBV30,CAWMLSGDEQFF,TGTGCCTGGATGCTTTCAGGGGATGAGCAGTTCTTC
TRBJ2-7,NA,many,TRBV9,CASSAGLPAYEQYF,TGTGCCAGCAGCGCGGGACTCCCTGCCTACGAGCAGTACTTC
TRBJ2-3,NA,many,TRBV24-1,CATSDSTRSGGPDTQYF,TGTGCCACCAGTGACTCCACCCGGTCTGGCGGGCCAGATACGCAGTATTTT
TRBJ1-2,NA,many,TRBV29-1,CSVEEGTLNYGYTF,TGCAGCGTTGAAGAGGGGACACTTAACTATGGCTACACCTTC
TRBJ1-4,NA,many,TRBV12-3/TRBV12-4,CASSRLGAGNNEKLFF,TGTGCCAGCAGCCGATTGGGGGCGGGTAATAATGAAAAACTGTTTTTT
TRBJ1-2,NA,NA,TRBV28,CASSPLTGYTF,TGTGCCAGCAGTCCATTGACTGGCTACACCTTC
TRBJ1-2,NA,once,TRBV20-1,CSARDNRANYGYTF,TGCAGTGCTAGAGATAACAGAGCTAACTATGGCTACACCTTC
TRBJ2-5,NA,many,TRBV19,CASSIPIKGETQYF,TGTGCCAGTAGTATCCCGATAAAGGGGGAGACCCAGTACTTC
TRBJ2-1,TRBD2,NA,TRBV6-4,CASSPGTSGDNEQFF,TGTGCCAGCAGCCCCGGGACTAGCGGCGACAATGAGCAGTTCTTC
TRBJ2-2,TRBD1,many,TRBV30,CACEEQGLAGELFF,TGTGCCTGCGAAGAACAGGGGTTAGCCGGGGAGCTGTTTTTT
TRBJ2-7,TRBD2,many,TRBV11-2,CASSRDYRYEQYF,TGTGCCAGCAGCAGGGACTACCGCTACGAGCAGTACTTC
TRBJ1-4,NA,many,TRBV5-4,CASKDGGTNEKLFF,TGTGCCAGCAAGGACGGGGGCACTAATGAAAAACTGTTTTTT
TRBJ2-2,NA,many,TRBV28,CASRPLFAGELFF,TGTGCCAGCAGACCCCTTTTCGCCGGGGAGCTGTTTTTT